This T cell receptor (beta chain) originates from a study of cytomegalovirus exposure and HLA in healthy donors (dated by TCRdb to about 2017). About the study as a whole: In an earlier analysis of 587 of the donors, about 260 Gb of sequence data and 117 million unique TCR beta sequences from roughly 190 million T cells were reported. An early release that covered about 600 HLA-typed donors contained approximately 300 gigabases of sequencing data and 80 million or so unique TCR sequences. Among the roughly 400 genotyped donors, 75% to 90% belonged to the genetic ancestry cluster associated with self-reported Caucasian donors. The study was designed to test whether signatures of past pathogen exposure could be identified by cataloging public T cell receptors. The study used immunosequencing to profile the T cell repertoires of 600 to 850 subjects and linked those repertoires to cytomegalovirus serostatus. In addition to the first cohort of 666 subjects, a separate validation cohort of 120 different subjects was used. High-throughput TCR immunosequencing, statistical association of individual TCRs with disease status, and machine learning were combined to predict cytomegalovirus infection status. In a later analysis, previously published TCR beta repertoires from 500 to 750 donors were re-analyzed and high-resolution HLA genotyping was added so that TCR occurrence patterns could be studied. Rather than using new phenotypic data, the later analysis identified candidate immune exposures from TCR beta sequences and from how often those sequences occurred across donors. In an earlier analysis of roughly 580 of the donors, high-throughput TCR beta sequencing was used to judge whether each TCR beta V gene segment behaved as functional or pseudogenic. Donor age, sex, ethnicity and CMV serostatus were compiled together with the repertoire data. A later genetic analysis used genome-wide SNP genotypes for about 65% of the 666 donors, treating that subset as a discovery cohort. All discovery cohort repertoires had been generated using a single sequencing platform. HLA typing covered class I and class II loci at four-digit resolution. Typing coverage differed by locus: A, B, C, DRB1 and DQB1 were typed in roughly 620-630 donors, DQA1 in roughly 510, DPA1 in around 610, and DPB1 in roughly 450. Five DR-DQ haplotypes were handled as single units for association and clustering because linkage in the cohort was strong. Across approximately 400 genotyped donors of the cohort, an average of about 240,000 unique TCR beta nucleotide sequences per donor were sequenced, and roughly 18% of those sequences were non-productive. What the research found in general, with its limitations: An earlier analysis of 587 of the donors showed that most TCR beta V segments appeared in productive rearrangements either about 90% or about 30% of the time, which broadly matched IMGT annotations. A further reported finding was that TCR beta sequences accurately predicted the HLA-A and HLA-B alleles for most subjects in the first cohort. V-gene and J-gene trimming of TCR beta chains was associated with a missense DCLRE1C variant in a later genetic analysis, and the association was replicated in an independent cohort. In vitro tests confirmed that a few of the cytomegalovirus-associated TCR beta chains recognize cytomegalovirus antigens. In a later analysis, several top co-occurrence clusters were reported to appear linked to parvovirus B19, influenza, CMV and Epstein-Barr virus. In a later analysis, most CMV-associated TCR beta chains were found to appear HLA-restricted, with HLA associations seemingly driven largely by CMV exposure. HLA typing was unavailable for some donors at each locus, so association tests used only the typed subset. In a later genetic analysis, fewer N-insertions in productive TCRs were reported among donors in an Asian-associated ancestry cluster than the approximately 630-donor mean. While some public TCRs were present in many individuals, most TCR sequences turned up only very rarely across donors. For the cohort, immune exposure information was limited to CMV serostatus. In a later analysis, the rate of TCR association differed among HLA loci, with DRB1 alleles having the most associated TCRs and HLA-C alleles having the fewest. In both the original and validation cohorts, the classifier was reported to diagnose cytomegalovirus status with high specificity and sensitivity. Some IMGT-functional V segments, including TRBV6-2 and TRBV6-3, could not be distinguished by the 87-base-pair reads and were therefore excluded. The study listed 164 TCR beta chains as associated with cytomegalovirus. When HLA alleles, especially DR and DQ, strongly co-occurred, attributing TCR associations to individual alleles was difficult. A cluster of highly shared sequence variants was judged likely to represent a technical artifact of the sequencing pipeline. Linkage disequilibrium might explain the correlated functional status among segregating V segments, but an unknown experimental factor could not be ruled out. In a later analysis, 16,951 TCR beta sequences were associated with specific HLA alleles at a false discovery rate of 0.05. Compared with equally common non-associated chains, HLA-associated TCR beta chains in a later analysis were more clonally expanded and had lower generation probabilities. The cohort was sequenced for TCR beta chains only, and without alpha or paired-chain data the features that could be detected were limited. According to the authors, the approach could potentially be generalized to other disease states and immunological phenotypes. The presence/absence analyses assumed that sequencing depth was roughly uniform across donors, and that assumption may not be true. Fewer than 20 rarely observed V segments, including chromosome 9 orphons, were excluded from the earlier analysis of just under 600 of the donors because counts were too low.

In total, fewer than 750 healthy bone marrow donors made up the cohort. All cohort members were sampled while nominally healthy, although unrecorded immune exposures were likely present. The donor tested CMV seronegative and was one of the 352 seronegative cohort members. Every donor gave a peripheral blood sample, and the peripheral blood mononuclear cells from that sample were used for TCR beta sequencing. The Qiagen DNeasy Blood Extraction Kit was used to extract genomic DNA from the blood cell samples. Points on this clone: No cognate antigen has been identified for it. No quality values exist for individual bases; no much larger clone is one base distant.

CDR3 length: 15 amino acids, cysteine to phenylalanine. The DNA shown is the 45-base CDR3, in frame from base 1. Library prep was done by the immunoSEQ multiplex PCR assay. A mixture of 60 forward primers for TCR Vbeta segments and 13 reverse primers for TCR Jbeta segments was used in the multiplex PCR. A multiplex PCR assay on genomic DNA amplified the CDR3 region of rearranged TCR beta genes. The amplified TCR beta libraries were sequenced on the Illumina HiSeq System as 87-base-pair reads. The original pipeline was this. A later analysis tallied approximately 87 million unique TCR beta chains across the 666 repertoires, and approximately 11 million of those chains were shared by two or more donors. A nearest-neighbor algorithm error-corrected the raw reads and collapsed the reads into unique sequences, merging closely related sequences to remove PCR and sequencing errors. To assign V, D and J gene segments, CDR3 sequences were aligned to IMGT reference sequences. For a sequence to be retained, at least a six-nucleotide match to both a V gene segment and a J gene segment was required. A rearrangement counted as productive if the CDR3 had no stop codons and remained in frame with V and J, and every other rearrangement counted as non-productive. CDR3 was defined by IMGT convention, running from the second conserved V-encoded cysteine to the conserved J-encoded phenylalanine. The earlier analysis of some 550 of the donors excluded any sequence lacking an unambiguous match to a single V gene segment. An earlier analysis of 587 of the donors classified V segments as functional when productive rearrangements were above 56.7% and as segregating when the standard deviation between donors was above 5%. A statistical classification framework was developed to diagnose cytomegalovirus status using the catalog of TCR beta chain sequences. In a later analysis, TCR nucleotide sequences were compared against IMGT/GENE-DB human TR gene sequences so that V and J genes could be assigned. In a later analysis, CDR3 sequences and most-parsimonious VDJ recombination scenarios were assigned using the TCRdist pipeline. In a later analysis, each TCR beta chain was defined by its CDR3 amino acid sequence together with its V-gene family, and reads without a unique V-gene family were excluded. As a way to deal with suspected cross-contamination and a sequencing artifact, a later analysis dropped approximately 570 nucleotide sequences that were highly shared and had low generation probability. In a later analysis, a clonal expansion index for each public chain was calculated from normalized within-repertoire ranks of inferred template counts. In a later analysis, generation probabilities were computed using a VDJ recombination model fitted to out-of-frame rearrangements, and the results were checked against IGoR. Hypergeometric tests were used in a later analysis to score TCR-TCR, TCR-HLA and TCR-CMV co-occurrence, with a repertoire-size bias correction applied to the TCR pairs. False discovery rates were estimated in a later analysis by permuting HLA or CMV assignments 20 times. A later analysis grouped co-occurring TCRs with DBSCAN, adding TCRdist sequence similarity when clustering within HLA-allele-positive subsets. Co-occurrence clustering excluded repertoires with fewer than 30,000 or more than 120,000 public chains, plus five with anomalous nucleotide sharing. The immuneACCESS repertoire file appears here via TCRdb, limited to in-frame rearrangements. These files lack a portion of the clones; in checked studies, under half of the deficit traces to unresolved V genes, and the cause of the others is not known. For V, J and clone size, that table is used; D and trimming come from the DNA. Counted in this sample were about 180,000 clones; about 82% of them appeared once. Of the sample, around 1.6% is held by the ten largest clones.

The sequence is built from TRBV1 and TRBJ2-7; the table calls TRBD2, which could not be checked here. TRBV1 is deemed a pseudogene. The specimen sequenced was PBMCs. The receptor comes from a man between 18 and 35 years old in good health and CMV-seronegative. Read as DNA, the sequence is TGCACCAGCAGCCCCTCGACTAGCCTCTTTTACGAGCAGTACTTC. This translates into CTSSPSTSLFYEQYF.